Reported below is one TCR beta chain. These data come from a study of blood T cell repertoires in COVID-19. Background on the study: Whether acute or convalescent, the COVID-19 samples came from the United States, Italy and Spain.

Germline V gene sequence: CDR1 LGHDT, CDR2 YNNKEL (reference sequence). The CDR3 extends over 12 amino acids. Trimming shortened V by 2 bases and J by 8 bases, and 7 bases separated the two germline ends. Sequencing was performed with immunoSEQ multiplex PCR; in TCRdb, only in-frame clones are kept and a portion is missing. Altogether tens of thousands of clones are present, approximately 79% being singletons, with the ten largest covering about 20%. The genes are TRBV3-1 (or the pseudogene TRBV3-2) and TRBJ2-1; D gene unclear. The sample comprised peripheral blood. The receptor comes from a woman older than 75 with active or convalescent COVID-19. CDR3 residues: CASSQPEDEQFF. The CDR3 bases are TGTGCCAGCAGCCAACCAGAGGATGAGCAGTTCTTC.